The T cell receptor (beta chain) described here comes from a study of T cell repertoires in ileal Crohn's disease. In the study overall: Median disease duration was about 7.9 years; 35% to 45% smoked at surgery. About half received postoperative treatment, about ten with thiopurines and around 17 anti-TNF. Study findings and constraints: Sorted CD8 T cells held more high-frequency clones than CD4. Clonality above 26.8% at surgery always came with endoscopic recurrence.

The V gene end was trimmed by 0 bases and the J gene end by 4 bases; junction bases not matched to a gene: 18. CDR1 and CDR2 from the germline V gene are SQVTM and ANQGSEA. The CDR3 has 19 residues. Only a few counts were recorded for this clone. What it binds is unknown. Method: immunoSEQ multiplex PCR; TCRdb's copy keeps in-frame clones and lacks some. The sample holds around 15,000 clones; 65% to 85% are singletons and the top ten take around 5%. Sequencing input: ileal tissue. V and J are TRBV29-1 and TRBJ2-5; 9 bases are a match to TRBD2. The sequence was collected from an adult with Crohn's disease. The CDR3 reads CSVEDPLGLASPGLETQYF. CDR3 coding DNA: TGCAGCGTTGAAGATCCCCTCGGACTAGCGAGCCCTGGCTTAGAGACCCAGTACTTC.